This entry lists 23 T cell receptor beta chains sequenced from one sample in a study of blood T cell repertoires in COVID-19. The data were produced by immunoSEQ multiplex PCR, yet TCRdb's version contains in-frame clones alone and is incomplete. The repertoire holds 150,000 to 200,000 clones, with more than 85% as singletons. The sequenced sample consisted of peripheral blood. Receptor source: a man between 65 and 85 years old with active or convalescent COVID-19.

The chain uses TRBV3-1 (or the pseudogene TRBV3-2) and TRBJ2-7; TRBD2 matches 10 bases. CDR1 is LGHDT, CDR2 YNNKEL, per germline (reference sequence). J was trimmed by 6 bases and V by 0 bases; bases with no gene match: 5. The CDR3 is 15 residues long. The chain's CDR3 is CASSQDLSSGGEQYF. The CDR3 nucleotides read TGTGCCAGCAGCCAAGATCTTTCTAGCGGGGGCGAGCAGTACTTC.

Details on this clone: Additional DNA sequences in this sample encode the identical CDR3. This chain uses TRBV28 with TRBJ1-1; unclear D gene. The CDR3 has 13 amino acids. V lost 3 bases and J lost 1, with 6 bases in between. CDR1 is MDHEN and CDR2 is SYDVKM in the germline V gene. Written as DNA, the CDR3 is TGTGCCAGCAGTTTCCCGGGGAACACTGAAGCTTTCTTT. It specifies CASSFPGNTEAFF.

The chain's CDR3 is CASSPPPGKRRRTDTQYF. The CDR3, as DNA: TGTGCCAGCAGTCCCCCACCCGGAAAGCGCCGACGCACAGATACGCAGTATTTT. This chain connects TRBV27 to TRBJ2-3; D remains ambiguous. Germline values: CDR1 MNHEY, CDR2 SMNVEV (reference sequence). Trimming removed 5 bases from V and 1 base from J, with 22 bases in between. This CDR3 region has 18 residues.

This chain links TRBV12-1 with TRBJ2-2; the table's D call of TRBD2 was not tested on the DNA. TRBV12-1 is a pseudogene locus. CDR3 size: 16 residues. CDR3 loop: CASSFAGGLAAGELFF. As DNA, the CDR3 is TGTGCCAGCAGCTTTGCAGGGGGACTAGCGGCCGGGGAGCTGTTTTTT.

V gene TRBV6-5 combines with J gene TRBJ1-1, with D tentatively TRBD1 (6 bases). The CDR3 totals 14 residues. The germline V and J ends were trimmed by 5 bases and 1 base, with 11 bases remaining between them. CDR1 and CDR2 from the germline V gene are MNHEY and SVGAGI. The CDR3 coding sequence is TGTGCCAGCAGTACCAGGGGTCCGAACACTGAAGCTTTCTTT. Its protein product is CASSTRGPNTEAFF.

This clone was observed once. V is TRBV7-9 and J is TRBJ2-2, with a possible D match to TRBD1 (5 bases). The CDR3 loop spans 15 amino acids. CDR1 is SEHNR, CDR2 FQNEAQ, per germline (reference sequence). V lost 7 bases and J lost 3, with 15 bases in between. CDR3 nucleotides: TGTGCCAGCACAAGGCTGGGGCCGGACACCGGGGAGCTGTTTTTT. Translation: CASTRLGPDTGELFF.

The chain recombines TRBV15 with TRBJ1-1; D gene ambiguous. Between the trimmed V and J ends, which lost 0 bases and 7 bases, there was a span of 9 bases. The CDR3 sequence is 13 residues long. Germline values: CDR1 LNHNV, CDR2 YYDKDF (reference sequence). The CDR3 sequence is CATSRDRLGEAFF. In DNA form, the CDR3 reads TGTGCCACCAGCAGAGATAGACTTGGTGAAGCTTTCTTT.

This chain's CDR3 is CASSLDPYSYEQYF. The CDR3 DNA is TGCGCCAGCAGCTTGGATCCTTACTCCTACGAGCAGTACTTC. V gene TRBV5-1 combines with J gene TRBJ2-7, with no clear D. Trimming took off 0 bases at V and 0 bases at J, with 7 bases between the two ends. The CDR3 contains 14 residues. Germline loops: CDR1 SGHRS, CDR2 YFSETQ.

The genes are TRBV5-6 and TRBJ1-3; D uncertain. The CDR3 is 15 amino acids. V dropped 4 bases and J dropped 0 bases, with 11 bases sitting between them. Germline-derived CDR1 and CDR2 are SGHDT and YYEEEE. CDR3 sequence (DNA): TGTGCCAGCAGCAAGGACTCGCGCTCTGGAAACACCATATATTTT. Protein: CASSKDSRSGNTIYF. Drawing the rest from reference TRBV5-6 and TRBJ1-3, the complete variable domain is DAGVTQSPTHLIKTRGQQVTLRCSPKSGHDTVSWYQQALGQGPQFIFQYYEEEERQRGNFPDRFSGHQFPNYSSELNVNALLLGDSALYLCASSKDSRSGNTIYFGEGSWLTVV.

V gene TRBV28 combines with J gene TRBJ1-4; no definite D call. Between the trimmed V and J ends, which lost 6 bases and 8 bases, there was a span of 22 bases. The length of the CDR3 is 16 residues. Germline V CDR1 and CDR2: MDHEN, SYDVKM. The CDR3 DNA reads as TGTGCCAGCAGCCTGATCCGGTCCCGACAAACCGAAAAACTGTTTTTT. Translating gives CASSLIRSRQTEKLFF.

The chain has TRBV28 and TRBJ1-2; 10 bases are a match to TRBD1. V trimming: 5 bases; J trimming: 3 bases; junction bases outside the gene matches: 6. The CDR3 has 15 amino acids. Looked up from germline, CDR1 is MDHEN and CDR2 is SYDVKM. CDR3 sequence reads: CASSGQGVFDYGYTF. Here the CDR3 DNA reads TGTGCCAGCAGTGGACAGGGGGTTTTTGACTATGGCTACACCTTC.

A single count supports this clone. The gene calls are TRBV7-2 and TRBJ2-1; TRBD2 matches 8 bases. Germline V gene sequence: CDR1 SGHTA, CDR2 FQGNSA. There are 17 residues in the CDR3. Trimming removed 1 base from V and 0 bases from J; junction bases left unmatched: 5. Here the CDR3 DNA reads TGTGCCAGCAGCTTAGAGGCCGGGACTAGCTCCTACAATGAGCAGTTCTTC. This encodes CASSLEAGTSSYNEQFF.

The chain has TRBV5-1 and TRBJ2-7; possibly TRBD1 for D (5 bases). The V gene lost 2 bases and the J gene lost 3 bases, with 12 bases spanning the gap. The CDR3 spans 14 residues. The germline gives CDR1 SGHRS, CDR2 YFSETQ. This CDR3 reads CASSFFGHNYEQYF. In DNA, the CDR3 is TGCGCCAGCAGCTTCTTTGGACATAACTACGAGCAGTACTTC.

Only one count was recorded for this clone. The V gene is TRBV6-2 or TRBV6-3, the J gene TRBJ2-1; D possibly corresponds to TRBD1 (6 bases). CDR3 length equals 15 residues. CDR1 is MNHEY and CDR2 is SVGEGT in the germline V gene. V was cut by 5 bases and J by 6 bases, with 17 bases left in between. The CDR3 nucleotides are TGTGCCAGCAGTCAATCTATAGGGACATCCAATGAGCAGTTCTTC. It codes for CASSQSIGTSNEQFF.

The rearrangement links TRBV2 to TRBJ2-7; perhaps TRBD1 as D (5 bases). CDR3 length equals 14 residues. Germline CDR1 is SNHLY and CDR2 is FYNNEI. The V end was cut by 3 bases, the J end by 5 bases, with 14 bases between. The CDR3 region is CASSEGRGRNEQYF. CDR3 nucleotides: TGTGCCAGCAGTGAGGGAAGGGGTAGAAACGAGCAGTACTTC.

V is TRBV3-1 (or the pseudogene TRBV3-2) and J is TRBJ2-1; D gene ambiguous. CDR1 is LGHDT and CDR2 is YNNKEL in the germline V gene (reference sequence). This CDR3 contains 13 residues. V dropped 1 base and J dropped 9 bases, with 10 bases sitting between them. Written as DNA, the CDR3 is TGTGCCAGCAGCCAAGTTGTTATCAGTGAGCAGTTCTTC. Translation gives CASSQVVISEQFF.

The chain uses TRBV5-6 and TRBJ2-3; 8 bases are shared with TRBD2. This CDR3 is 14 amino acids long. The trim removed 0 bases at V and 4 bases at J, leaving 1 base unmatched. CDR1 is SGHDT, CDR2 YYEEEE, per germline. The CDR3 DNA reads as TGTGCCAGCAGCTTGGGACTAGCGTCAGATACGCAGTATTTT. It specifies CASSLGLASDTQYF.

V and J are TRBV5-1 and TRBJ1-4; 8 bases are a match to TRBD1. V was clipped by 4 bases and J by 0 bases; unmatched bases: 5. The CDR3 runs to 16 residues. Germline V gives CDR1 SGHRS, CDR2 YFSETQ. CDR3 amino acids: CASSKGTGATNEKLFF. CDR3 bases: TGCGCCAGCAGCAAGGGGACAGGCGCAACTAATGAAAAACTGTTTTTT.

V gene TRBV18 combines with J gene TRBJ2-7; possible D gene TRBD1, 6 bases. Looked up from germline, CDR1 is KGHSH and CDR2 is LQKENI. This CDR3 has 14 residues. V lost 6 bases to trimming and J lost 2 bases, with 14 bases between them. The DNA of the CDR3 is TGTGCCAGCTCCTACGGACAGAGACCCTACGAGCAGTACTTC. Its translation is CASSYGQRPYEQYF. The full variable domain, its missing parts supplied by reference TRBV18 and TRBJ2-7, is NAGVMQNPRHLVRRRGQEARLRCSPMKGHSHVYWYRQLPEEGLKFMVYLQKENIIDESGMPKERFSAEFPKEGPSILRIQQVVRGDSAAYFCASSYGQRPYEQYFGPGTRLTVT.

J is TRBJ2-5 and V is TRBV9; TRBD2 matches at 7 bases. CDR1 SGDLS and CDR2 YYNGEE come from the germline V gene. This CDR3 is 16 amino acids long. V lost 3 bases, J lost 5 bases, and 13 bases stayed unmatched. Written as DNA, the CDR3 is TGTGCCAGCAGCGCCCGGGTCTCGGGGGGAGGTGAGACCCAGTACTTC. Its protein product is CASSARVSGGGETQYF.

J is TRBJ2-3 and V is TRBV5-1, with D possibly being TRBD2 (6 bases). Per the germline V gene, CDR1 is SGHRS and CDR2 is YFSETQ. This CDR3 has 12 amino acids. Trimming removed 2 bases at V and 5 bases at J, with 6 bases between. The CDR3 is CASSFGGDTQYF. CDR3 DNA: TGCGCCAGCAGCTTCGGGGGAGATACGCAGTATTTT.

This clone appeared once. One end of the junction fails to match germline, which may point to a read error. This rearrangement joins TRBV10-3 to TRBJ2-2; 9 bases are shared with TRBD1. The CDR3 covers 15 residues. Germline V lookup: CDR1 ENHRY, CDR2 SYGVKD. CDR3 bases: TGTGCCACCAGTCCCGGGACAGGGTCAGGCGGGGAGCTGTTTTTT. Translation gives CATSPGTGSGGELFF.

This chain links TRBV6-2 or TRBV6-3 with TRBJ2-2; D uncertain. This CDR3 region has 12 residues. The ends were cut back, 4 bases at V and 7 bases at J, with 7 bases in the middle. The germline CDR1 and CDR2 sequences are MNHEY and SVGEGT. CDR3 loop: CASSSPVGELFF. The CDR3, as DNA: TGTGCCAGCAGTTCCCCTGTCGGGGAGCTGTTTTTT.